The present T cell receptor (beta chain) was sequenced within a study of Ad26.COV2.S vaccination and SARS-CoV-2 variants. There are 14 residues in the CDR3. V was clipped by 4 bases and J by 5 bases, with 15 bases between them. Germline V CDR1 and CDR2: SGDLS, YYNGEE. Study conclusions and caveats: Researchers cautioned that TCR breadth and depth analyses may have underestimated total T cell responses. The authors reported substantial breadth in spike-specific CD8+ and CD4+ T cell responses after vaccination. Individuals receiving vaccine had higher spike-specific TCR breadth than placebo recipients did.

Regarding this clone: The antigen is not known.

Repertoires were generated with immunoSEQ multiplex PCR, while TCRdb's copy carries only in-frame clones and drops some. The profile covers 300,000 to 400,000 clones, with just over 90% appearing a single time and roughly 3.9% taken by the ten largest. The J gene is TRBJ1-2, the V gene TRBV9, with a tentative D call TRBD1 (5 bases). The starting material was peripheral blood, obtained after recovery from COVID-19. This clonotype originated in a human donor who had recovered from COVID-19. DNA of the CDR3: TGTGCCAGCAGCCCGGGGGGGGGTATTTATGGCTACACCTTC. Its protein product is CASSPGGGIYGYTF.